The source of this T cell receptor (beta chain) is a study of T cells in Graves' hyperthyroidism and ophthalmopathy. This clonotype has a count of ten or more. Amplification of TCR beta CDR3 regions was performed using RNA transcripts as template. The HTBI primer set was used in a first-round RT-PCR of the TCR CDR3. TCRdb passed the multiplex PCR reads through MiXCR, listing each CDR3 protein once. The sample has 250,000 or so distinct CDR3 sequences, around 15% seen once. The CDR3 contains 15 residues. CDR1 is DFQATT and CDR2 is SNEGSKA in the germline V gene (reference sequence). V gave up 5 bases and J gave up 3 bases, with 18 bases separating them.

The receptor was derived from a woman aged 45-60 years with Graves' hyperthyroidism that later progressed to Graves' ophthalmopathy. The sequenced sample consisted of blood. The chain recombines TRBV20-1 with TRBJ2-3, with D possibly TRBD2 on 5 matching bases. CDR3 loop: CSAPDSAIGTDTQYF. CDR3 nucleotide sequence: TGCAGTGCTCCCGATAGCGCCATAGGGACAGATACGCAGTATTTT.